The rows below give T cell receptor beta chains drawn from one sample of a study of blood T cell repertoires in COVID-19. The method was immunoSEQ multiplex PCR; TCRdb's version includes in-frame clones alone and lacks a portion of them. This table holds fewer than 85,000 clones, more than 80% found once. Input material: peripheral blood. These receptors all stem from a man older than 75 with acute or convalescent COVID-19. Each CDR3 is given with its conserved first and last residue. The order of the fields is clone size, D gene, V gene, J gene, CDR3 protein, CDR3 DNA. D genes are given only for firm matches. Only part of the rows carry a size: once, few, many, or a class if the clone is expanded.

>.|.|TRBV3-1/TRBV3-2|TRBJ2-2
CASSQEPQTGANTGELFF
TGTGCCAGCAGCCAAGAGCCCCAGACGGGGGCGAACACCGGGGAGCTGTTTTTT
>.|.|TRBV19|TRBJ2-1
CASSPWTVYNEQFF
TGTGCCAGTAGTCCATGGACTGTTTACAATGAGCAGTTCTTC
>.|.|TRBV7-9|TRBJ1-3
CASSLGGGTIYF
TGTGCCAGCAGCTTAGGCGGAGGCACCATATATTTT
>.|TRBD1|TRBV28|TRBJ1-2
CASHRDRYDF
TGTGCCAGTCACCGGGACAGGTACGACTTC
>.|.|TRBV27|TRBJ2-3
CASREAVTTQPDTQYF
TGTGCCAGCAGGGAGGCGGTCACTACTCAACCAGATACGCAGTATTTT
>.|.|TRBV11-1|TRBJ1-2
CASSLGHGYTF
TGTGCCAGCAGCTTGGGGCATGGCTACACCTTC
>.|TRBD1|TRBV2|TRBJ1-2
CASSAGTGHYGYTF
TGTGCCAGCAGTGCAGGGACAGGGCATTATGGCTACACCTTC
>few|TRBD1|TRBV6-6|TRBJ2-7
CASSGQGYEQYF
TGTGCCAGCTCGGGACAGGGATACGAGCAGTACTTC
>.|.|TRBV7-3|TRBJ2-4
CASSLRQGVDIQYF
TGTGCCAGCAGCCTCAGACAAGGGGTTGACATTCAGTACTTC
>.|.|TRBV5-4|TRBJ1-2
CASSYPGEGVAGYTF
TGTGCCAGCAGCTACCCCGGAGAAGGGGTCGCAGGCTACACCTTC
>.|.|TRBV4-3|TRBJ1-4
CASSQYIQSKGKLFF
TGCGCCAGCAGCCAATATATACAATCCAAGGGGAAACTGTTTTTT
>.|.|TRBV24-1|TRBJ1-3
CAASRDLGPIYF
TGTGCCGCGTCCCGGGACTTAGGCCCCATATATTTT
>once|.|TRBV6-5|TRBJ1-1
CASSYSGPENTEAFF
TGTGCCAGCAGTTACTCGGGCCCCGAGAACACTGAAGCTTTCTTT